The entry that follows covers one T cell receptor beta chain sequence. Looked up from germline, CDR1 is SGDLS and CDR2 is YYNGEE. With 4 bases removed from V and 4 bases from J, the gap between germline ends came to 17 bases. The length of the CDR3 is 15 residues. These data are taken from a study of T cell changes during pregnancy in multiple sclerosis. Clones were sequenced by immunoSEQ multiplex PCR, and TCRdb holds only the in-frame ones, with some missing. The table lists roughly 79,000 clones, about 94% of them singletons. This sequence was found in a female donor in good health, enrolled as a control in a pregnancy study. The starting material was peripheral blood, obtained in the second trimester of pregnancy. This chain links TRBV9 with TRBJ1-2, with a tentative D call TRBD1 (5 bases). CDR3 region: CASSPRGDWGYGYTF. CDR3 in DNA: TGTGCCAGCAGCCCCCGCGGGGACTGGGGCTATGGCTACACCTTC.